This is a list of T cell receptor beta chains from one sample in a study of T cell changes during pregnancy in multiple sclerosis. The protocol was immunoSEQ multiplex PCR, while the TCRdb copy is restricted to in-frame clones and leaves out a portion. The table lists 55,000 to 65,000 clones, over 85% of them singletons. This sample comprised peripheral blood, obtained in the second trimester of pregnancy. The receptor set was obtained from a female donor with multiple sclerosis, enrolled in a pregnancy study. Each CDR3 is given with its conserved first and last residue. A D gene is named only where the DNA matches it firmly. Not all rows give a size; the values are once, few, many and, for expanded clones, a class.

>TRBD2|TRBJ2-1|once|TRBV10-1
TGCGCCAGCAGTCCTAACGGGGTAGCGGGTAATGAGCAGTTCTTC
CASSPNGVAGNEQFF
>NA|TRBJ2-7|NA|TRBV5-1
TGCGCCAGCAGACTTAGCGGCTCCTACGAGCAGTACTTC
CASRLSGSYEQYF
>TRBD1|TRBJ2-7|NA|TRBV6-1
TGTGCCAGCACCGAAGCATGGACAGGGCTCCACGAGCAGTACTTC
CASTEAWTGLHEQYF
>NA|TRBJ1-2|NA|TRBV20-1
TGCAGTGCTAGAGAGGACTACTACACCTTC
CSAREDYYTF
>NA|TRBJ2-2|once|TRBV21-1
TGTGCCGCCCGGGGGGCCGGGGAGCTGTTTTTT
CAARGAGELFF
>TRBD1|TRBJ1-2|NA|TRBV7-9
TGTGCCAGCAGCTTAGGACAGGGCCCCTATGGCTACACCTTC
CASSLGQGPYGYTF
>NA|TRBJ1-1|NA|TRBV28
TGTGCCAGCAGCCGTACGTACAGTCGAACTGAAGCTTTCTTT
CASSRTYSRTEAFF
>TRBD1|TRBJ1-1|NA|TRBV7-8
TGTGCCAGCAGCGTAACGGACAGGATCATGAACACTGAAGCTTTCTTT
CASSVTDRIMNTEAFF
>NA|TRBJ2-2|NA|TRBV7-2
TGTGCCAGCAGCTTAGCTAGCGGGAACACCGGGGAGCTGTTTTTT
CASSLASGNTGELFF
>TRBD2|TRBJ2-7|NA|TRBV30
TGTGCCTGGAGCTACTTCATTGGACTAGCAGGGGAGTCGGGAGAGCAGTACTTC
CAWSYFIGLAGESGEQYF
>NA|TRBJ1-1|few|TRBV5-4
TGTGCCAGCAGGAGGTGGAACACTGAAGCTTTCTTT
CASRRWNTEAFF
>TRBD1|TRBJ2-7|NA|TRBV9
TGTGCCAGCAGCGCAGAAGACGGGACAGGGGGCTACGAGCAGTACTTC
CASSAEDGTGGYEQYF
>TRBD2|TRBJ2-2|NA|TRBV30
TGTGCCTGGAAAATTGGGGGACTAGCTTGGTCCGGGGAGCTGTTTTTT
CAWKIGGLAWSGELFF
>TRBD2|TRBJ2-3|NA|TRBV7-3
TGTGCCAGCAGCTACGGGACTAGCGCCCACACAGATACGCAGTATTTT
CASSYGTSAHTDTQYF
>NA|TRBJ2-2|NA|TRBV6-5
TGTGCCAGCGGGAGAGGGAACACCGGGGAGCTGTTTTTT
CASGRGNTGELFF
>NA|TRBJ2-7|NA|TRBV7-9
TGTGCCAGCACCCCCCCGAGCTCCTACGAGCAGTACTTC
CASTPPSSYEQYF
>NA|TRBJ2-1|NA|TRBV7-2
TGTGCCAGCAGCTTAGGGGTAGACAGGAGGATGTTCTTC
CASSLGVDRRMFF
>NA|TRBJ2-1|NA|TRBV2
TGTGCCACCACAGGTCCTGCCTACAATGAGCAGTTCTTC
CATTGPAYNEQFF
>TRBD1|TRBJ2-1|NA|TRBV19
TGTGCCAGTAGTAAACGGGGGACAGGGGGTTTTATCGATGAGCAGTTCTTC
CASSKRGTGGFIDEQFF
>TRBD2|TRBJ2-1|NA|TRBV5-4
TGTGCCAGCAGCTTGGGACTAGCGGGCTTCAATGAGCAGTTCTTC
CASSLGLAGFNEQFF
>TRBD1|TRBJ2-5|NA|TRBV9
TGTGCCAGCAGCCACAGGGGAACCTACCAAGAGACCCAGTACTTC
CASSHRGTYQETQYF
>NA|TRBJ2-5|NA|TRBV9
TGTGCCAGCAGCGTCGGAGGGGCTCGGGAGACCCAGTACTTC
CASSVGGARETQYF
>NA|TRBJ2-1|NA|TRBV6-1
TGTGCCAGCAGTGAAGTTCTCGAGGGTAGGAATGAGCAGTTCTTC
CASSEVLEGRNEQFF
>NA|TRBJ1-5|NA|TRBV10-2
TGCGCCAGCAGTGACAATCTCCCCGGGTTTCAGCCCCAGCATTTT
CASSDNLPGFQPQHF
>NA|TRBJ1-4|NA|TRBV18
TGTGCCAGCTCACCCCCGGATTCAAGGGGGAGCAATGAAAAACTGTTTTTT
CASSPPDSRGSNEKLFF
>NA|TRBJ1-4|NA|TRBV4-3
TGCGCCAGCAGCCAAGATCAGGGAAAGGCAAAACTGTTTTTT
CASSQDQGKAKLFF
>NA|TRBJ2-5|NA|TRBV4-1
TGCGCCAGCAGCCCAGCGGGGCAGGGGGCAGGAGAGACCCAGTACTTC
CASSPAGQGAGETQYF
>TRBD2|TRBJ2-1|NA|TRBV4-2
TGTGCCAGCAGCCAAGAGGGGACTAGCGGGAGCTACAATGAGCAGTTCTTC
CASSQEGTSGSYNEQFF
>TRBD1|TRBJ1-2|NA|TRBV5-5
TGTGCCAGCAGCTTGGCCCAGGGGGGAAACTATGGCTACACCTTC
CASSLAQGGNYGYTF
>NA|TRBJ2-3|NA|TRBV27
TGTGCCAGCAGTCTGGACAACACAGATACGCAGTATTTT
CASSLDNTDTQYF
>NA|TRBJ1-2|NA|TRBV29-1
TGCAGCGTTGACAGCGTAGCTAACTATGGCTACACTTTC
CSVDSVANYGYTF
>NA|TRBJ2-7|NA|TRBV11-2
TGTGCCAGCAGCTTGACTAACCGGGAGTACGAGCAGTACTTC
CASSLTNREYEQYF
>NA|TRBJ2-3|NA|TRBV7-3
TGTGCCAGCAGCTTCCGCAGAGGAGATACGCAGTATTTT
CASSFRRGDTQYF
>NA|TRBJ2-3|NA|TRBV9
TGTGCCAGCAGCTCTCGGGTAGATACGCAGTATTTT
CASSSRVDTQYF
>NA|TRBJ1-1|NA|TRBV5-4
TGTGCCAGCAGCTTGAAGGGGCACACTGAAGCTTTCTTT
CASSLKGHTEAFF
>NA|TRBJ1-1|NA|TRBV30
TGTGCCTGGAGTCCAAGACTTGGCACTGAAGCTTTCTTT
CAWSPRLGTEAFF
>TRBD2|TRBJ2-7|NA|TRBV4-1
TGCGCCAGCAGCCAGGATCGGGAGGGAGCCTACGAGCAGTACTTC
CASSQDREGAYEQYF
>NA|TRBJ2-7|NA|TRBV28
TGTGCCAGCAGGGAGAGCTCCTACGAGCAGTACTTC
CASRESSYEQYF
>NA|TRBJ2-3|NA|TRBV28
TGTGCCAGCAGTTTAACGACTCCGGCTACAGATACGCAGTATTTT
CASSLTTPATDTQYF
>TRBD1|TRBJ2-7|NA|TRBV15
TGTGCCACCAGCAGATACAGGGGTTACTACGAGCAGTACTTC
CATSRYRGYYEQYF
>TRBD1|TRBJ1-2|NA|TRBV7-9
TGTGCCAGCAGCCGCGGACAGGGGAGGGGCTATGGCTACACCTTC
CASSRGQGRGYGYTF
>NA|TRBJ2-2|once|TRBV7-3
TGTGCCAGCAGCGAAATGGGGGCAGGGAACGCCGGGGAGCTGTTTTTT
CASSEMGAGNAGELFF
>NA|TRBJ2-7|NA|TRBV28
TGTGCCAGCAGTCCCCAATCGGGTTTCTCCTACGAGCAGTACTTC
CASSPQSGFSYEQYF
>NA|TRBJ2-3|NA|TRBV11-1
TGTGCCAGCAGCTCCTTCGGCGGGAGCACAGATACGCAGTATTTT
CASSSFGGSTDTQYF
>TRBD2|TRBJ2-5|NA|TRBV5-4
TGTGCCAGCAGCCGGGACGGGACTAGCGGAAGCGTGGAGACCCAGTACTTC
CASSRDGTSGSVETQYF
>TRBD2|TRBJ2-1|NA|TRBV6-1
TGTGCCAGCAGTGGACTAGCGGGAGGCAATGAGCAGTTCTTC
CASSGLAGGNEQFF
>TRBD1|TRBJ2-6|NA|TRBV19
TGTGCCAGTAGTCCACGGACAGGGGGGACTGGGGCCAACGTCCTGACTTTC
CASSPRTGGTGANVLTF
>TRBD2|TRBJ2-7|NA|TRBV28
TGTGCCAGCAGCTTTGGGACTAGCCTACGGTACGAGCAGTACTTC
CASSFGTSLRYEQYF
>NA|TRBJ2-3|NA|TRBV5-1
TGCGCCAGCAGCTTTCAGGGCAGGACAGATACGCAGTATTTT
CASSFQGRTDTQYF
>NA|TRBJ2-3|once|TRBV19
TGTGCCAGTACCAGGGGTGATGGAGATACGCAGTATTTT
CASTRGDGDTQYF
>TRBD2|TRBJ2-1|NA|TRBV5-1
TGCGCCAGCAGCTTGACACTAGCGGGAGGGCCGGGTGAGCAGTTCTTC
CASSLTLAGGPGEQFF
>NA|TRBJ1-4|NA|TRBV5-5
TGTGCCAGCAGCTTGGGGGCAGAACTTGCAACTAATGAAAAACTGTTTTTT
CASSLGAELATNEKLFF
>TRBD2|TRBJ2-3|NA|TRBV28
TGTGCCAGCAGTTCACGGACTAGCGGGAGGCACCTTCTCACAGATACGCAGTATTTT
CASSSRTSGRHLLTDTQYF
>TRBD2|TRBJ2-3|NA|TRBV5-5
TGTGCCAGCAGCTTGTCTACTAGCGGGAGCACAGATACGCAGTATTTT
CASSLSTSGSTDTQYF
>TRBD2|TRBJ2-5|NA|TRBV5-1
TGCGCCAGCAGCTTCTCTAGCGGGAACATCCAAGAGACCCAGTACTTC
CASSFSSGNIQETQYF
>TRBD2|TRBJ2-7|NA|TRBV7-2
TGTGCCAGCAGAAATGGACTAGCGGGAGGGATGACCTACGAGCAGTACTTC
CASRNGLAGGMTYEQYF